This section outlines one T cell receptor (beta chain) sequence together with its context. Its antigen remains unidentified. The data derive from a study of tumor-infiltrating lymphocytes in localized non-small cell lung cancer. Study results and caveats: Higher tumor T cell infiltration than in uninvolved lung was supported by TCRbeta sequencing.

Assay: immunoSEQ multiplex PCR; the TCRdb copy retains only in-frame clones and omits some. The sample consists of over 10,000 clones, 60% to 85% of them appearing once. Per the germline V gene, CDR1 is WNHNN and CDR2 is SYGVQD (reference sequence). V was clipped by 3 bases and J by 7 bases; unmatched bases: 5. The length of the CDR3 is 15 residues. This TCR came from a human donor with non-small cell lung cancer. The V call is TRBV10-1, the J call TRBJ2-1; 11 nucleotides align to TRBD2. Sequencing was carried out using lung tumor tissue. The CDR3: CASSDRTSGRNEQFF. CDR3 nucleotide sequence: TGCGCCAGCAGTGACCGGACTAGCGGGCGAAATGAGCAGTTCTTC.